This T cell receptor (beta chain) was recovered during a study of blood T cell repertoires in COVID-19. Study-level background: The samples span acute and convalescent COVID-19 from the United States, Italy and Spain. T cells, B-cell-depleted T cells, or PBMCs provided the cDNA or gDNA that served as material.

Original data processing: It was from reference gene primer amplification that nucleated cell counts were estimated. Assay: immunoSEQ multiplex PCR; the TCRdb copy retains only in-frame clones and omits some. V and J calls and clone size are copied from that table; D and trimming were computed from the DNA. Of just under 150,000 clones in the sample, 84% were seen once. Germline-derived CDR1 and CDR2 are LGHDT and YNNKEL (reference sequence). Germline trimming cut 4 bases from V and 1 base from J; bases unmatched to any gene: 13. The CDR3 has 18 amino acids. The chain combines TRBV3-1 (or the pseudogene TRBV3-2) with TRBJ2-3; TRBD2 agrees at 8 bases. The sequence was collected from a human donor in a cohort sampled during active COVID-19. Sequenced sample: peripheral blood. The chain's CDR3 is CASSLTPGSGGGTDTQYF. The CDR3 bases are TGTGCCAGCAGCCTGACCCCGGGCAGCGGGGGCGGCACAGATACGCAGTATTTT.